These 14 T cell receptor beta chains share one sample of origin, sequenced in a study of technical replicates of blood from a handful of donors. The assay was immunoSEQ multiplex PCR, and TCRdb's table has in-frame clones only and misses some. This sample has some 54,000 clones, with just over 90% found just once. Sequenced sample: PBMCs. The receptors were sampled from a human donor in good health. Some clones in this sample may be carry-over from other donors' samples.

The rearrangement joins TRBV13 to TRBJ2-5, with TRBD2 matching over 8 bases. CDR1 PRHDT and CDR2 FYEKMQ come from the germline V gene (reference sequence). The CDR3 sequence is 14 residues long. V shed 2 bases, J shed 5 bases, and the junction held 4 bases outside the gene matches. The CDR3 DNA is TGTGCCAGCAGCTTACTCGGGAGGGCCGAGACCCAGTACTTC. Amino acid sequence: CASSLLGRAETQYF.

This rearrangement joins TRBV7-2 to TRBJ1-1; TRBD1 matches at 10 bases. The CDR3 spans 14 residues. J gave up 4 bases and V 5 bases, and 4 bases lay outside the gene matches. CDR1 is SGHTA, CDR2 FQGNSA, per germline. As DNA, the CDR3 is TGTGCCAGCAGCCAAAGGACAGGGGGCACTGAAGCTTTCTTT. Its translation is CASSQRTGGTEAFF. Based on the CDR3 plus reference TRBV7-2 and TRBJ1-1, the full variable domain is GAGVSQSPSNKVTEKGKDVELRCDPISGHTALYWYRQSLGQGLEFLIYFQGNSAPDKSGLPSDRFSAERTGGSVSTLTIQRTQQEDSAVYLCASSQRTGGTEAFFGQGTRLTVV.

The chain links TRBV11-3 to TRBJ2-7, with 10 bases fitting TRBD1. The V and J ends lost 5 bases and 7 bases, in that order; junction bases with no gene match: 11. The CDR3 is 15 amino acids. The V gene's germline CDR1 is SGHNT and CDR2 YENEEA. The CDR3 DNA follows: TGTGCCAGCAGCACCGGACCGGGACAGGGGAAGGAGCAGTACTTC. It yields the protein CASSTGPGQGKEQYF.

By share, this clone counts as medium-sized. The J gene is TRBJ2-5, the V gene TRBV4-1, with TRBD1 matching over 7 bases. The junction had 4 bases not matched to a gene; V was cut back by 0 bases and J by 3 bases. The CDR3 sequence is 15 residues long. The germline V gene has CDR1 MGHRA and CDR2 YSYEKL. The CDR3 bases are TGCGCCAGCAGCCAAGATGAAGGGACAGAAGAGACCCAGTACTTC. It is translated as CASSQDEGTEETQYF.

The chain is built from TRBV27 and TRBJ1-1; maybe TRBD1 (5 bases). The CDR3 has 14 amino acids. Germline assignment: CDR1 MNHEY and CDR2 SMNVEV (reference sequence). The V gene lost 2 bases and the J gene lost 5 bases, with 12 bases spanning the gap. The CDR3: CASSLPGGRTEAFF. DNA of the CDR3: TGTGCCAGCAGTTTACCCGGGGGGAGGACTGAAGCTTTCTTT.

The CDR3 loop is CATSEGWPLGGEQYF. CDR3 coding DNA: TGTGCCACCAGCGAAGGGTGGCCCCTCGGGGGCGAGCAGTACTTC. The chain employs TRBV15 and TRBJ2-7; TRBD2 might be the D (6 bases). V shed 5 bases and J shed 6 bases, with 20 bases lying between them. The CDR3 extends over 15 amino acids. Germline V lookup: CDR1 LNHNV, CDR2 YYDKDF (reference sequence).

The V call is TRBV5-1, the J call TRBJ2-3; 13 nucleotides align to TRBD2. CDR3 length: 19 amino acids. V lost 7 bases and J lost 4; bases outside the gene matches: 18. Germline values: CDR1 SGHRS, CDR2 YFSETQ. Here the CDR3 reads CASLPGLAGRRTPSDTQYF. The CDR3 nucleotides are TGCGCCAGCTTGCCGGGACTAGCGGGGAGACGGACCCCCTCAGATACGCAGTATTTT.

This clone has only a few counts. CDR3: CASRTPAYEQYF. CDR3 nucleotides: TGTGCCAGCAGAACACCAGCCTACGAGCAGTACTTC. V is TRBV6-1 and J is TRBJ2-7, with unresolved D. Germline V gene sequence: CDR1 MNHNS, CDR2 SASEGT. V dropped 6 bases and J dropped 2 bases, with 8 bases sitting between them. The CDR3 has 12 amino acids.

CDR3 DNA: TGTGCCAGCAGCACGGGAGGAGGGGGCGAGCAGTACTTC. Translated: CASSTGGGGEQYF. The chain combines TRBV12-1 with TRBJ2-7; no DNA check was done on the table's D call, TRBD2. TRBV12-1 is assigned pseudogene status. This CDR3 comprises 13 residues.

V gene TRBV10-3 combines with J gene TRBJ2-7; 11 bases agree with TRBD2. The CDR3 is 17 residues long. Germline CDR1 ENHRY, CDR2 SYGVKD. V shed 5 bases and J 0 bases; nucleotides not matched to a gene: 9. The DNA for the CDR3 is TGTGCCATCAGTTCCGGGACTAGCGGATATAGCTCCTACGAGCAGTACTTC. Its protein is CAISSGTSGYSSYEQYF.

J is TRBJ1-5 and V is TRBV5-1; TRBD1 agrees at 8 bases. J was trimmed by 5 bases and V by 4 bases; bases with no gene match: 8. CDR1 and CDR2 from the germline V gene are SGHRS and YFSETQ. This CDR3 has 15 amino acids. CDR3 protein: CASSAQTGADQPQHF. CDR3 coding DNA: TGCGCCAGCAGCGCACAGACAGGGGCGGATCAGCCCCAGCATTTT. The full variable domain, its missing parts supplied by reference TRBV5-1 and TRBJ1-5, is KAGVTQTPRYLIKTRGQQVTLSCSPISGHRSVSWYQQTPGQGLQFLFEYFSETQRNKGNFPGRFSGRQFSNSRSEMNVSTLELGDSALYLCASSAQTGADQPQHFGDGTRLSIL.

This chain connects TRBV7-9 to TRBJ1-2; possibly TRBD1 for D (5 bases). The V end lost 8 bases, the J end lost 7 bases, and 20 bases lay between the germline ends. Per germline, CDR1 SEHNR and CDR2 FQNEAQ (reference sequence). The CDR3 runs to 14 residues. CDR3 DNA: TGTGCCAGCGCCTTGGGATCGACAGCAACTGGCTACACCTTC. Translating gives CASALGSTATGYTF.

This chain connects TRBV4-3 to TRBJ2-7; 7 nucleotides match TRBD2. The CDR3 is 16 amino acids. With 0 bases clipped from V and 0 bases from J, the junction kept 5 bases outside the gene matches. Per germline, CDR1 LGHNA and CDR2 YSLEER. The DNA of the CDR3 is TGCGCCAGCAGCCAAGATCAAGCGGGGATCTCCTACGAGCAGTACTTC. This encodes CASSQDQAGISYEQYF.

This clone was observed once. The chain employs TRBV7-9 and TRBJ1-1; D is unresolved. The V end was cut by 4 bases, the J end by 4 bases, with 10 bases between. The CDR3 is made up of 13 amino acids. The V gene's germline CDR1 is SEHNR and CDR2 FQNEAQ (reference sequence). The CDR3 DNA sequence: TGTGCCAGCAGCTACGTCGGTGGCACTGAAGCTTTCTTT. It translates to CASSYVGGTEAFF. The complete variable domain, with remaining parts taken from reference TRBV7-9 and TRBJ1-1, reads DTGVSQNPRHKITKRGQNVTFRCDPISEHNRLYWYRQTLGQGPEFLTYFQNEAQLEKSRLLSDRFSAERPKGSFSTLEIQRTEQGDSAMYLCASSYVGGTEAFFGQGTRLTVV.